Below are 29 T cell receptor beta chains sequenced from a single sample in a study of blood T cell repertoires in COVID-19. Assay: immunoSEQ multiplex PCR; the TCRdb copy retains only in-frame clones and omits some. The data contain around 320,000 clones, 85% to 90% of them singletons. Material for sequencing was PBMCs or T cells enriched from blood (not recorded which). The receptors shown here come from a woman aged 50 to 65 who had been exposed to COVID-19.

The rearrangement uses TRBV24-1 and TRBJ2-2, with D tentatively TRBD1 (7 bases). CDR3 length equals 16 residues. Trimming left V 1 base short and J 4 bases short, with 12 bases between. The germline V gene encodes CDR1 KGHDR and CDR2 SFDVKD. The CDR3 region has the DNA TGTGCCACCAGTGATTTAGTCAGGGGGGCCACCGGGGAGCTGTTTTTT. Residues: CATSDLVRGATGELFF.

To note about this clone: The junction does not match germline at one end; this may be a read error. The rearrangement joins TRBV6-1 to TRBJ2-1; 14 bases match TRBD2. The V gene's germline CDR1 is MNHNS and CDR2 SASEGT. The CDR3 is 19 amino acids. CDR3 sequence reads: CASREVGLAGGPSYNEQFF. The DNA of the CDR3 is TGTGCCAGCCGTGAAGTAGGACTAGCGGGGGGCCCCTCCTACAATGAGCAGTTCTTC.

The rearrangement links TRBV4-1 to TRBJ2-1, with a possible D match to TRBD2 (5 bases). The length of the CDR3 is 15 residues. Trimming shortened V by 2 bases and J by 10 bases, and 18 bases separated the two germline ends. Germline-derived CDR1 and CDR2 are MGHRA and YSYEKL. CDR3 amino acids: CASSQPGVLKEEQFF. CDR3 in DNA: TGCGCCAGCAGCCAACCCGGGGTCCTAAAAGAGGAGCAGTTCTTC.

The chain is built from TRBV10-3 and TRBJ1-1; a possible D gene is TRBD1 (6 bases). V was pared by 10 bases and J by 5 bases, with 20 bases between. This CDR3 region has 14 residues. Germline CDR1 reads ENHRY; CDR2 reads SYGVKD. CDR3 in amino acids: CATGAGDPWTEAFF. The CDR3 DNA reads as TGTGCCACAGGGGCAGGGGACCCGTGGACTGAAGCTTTCTTT.

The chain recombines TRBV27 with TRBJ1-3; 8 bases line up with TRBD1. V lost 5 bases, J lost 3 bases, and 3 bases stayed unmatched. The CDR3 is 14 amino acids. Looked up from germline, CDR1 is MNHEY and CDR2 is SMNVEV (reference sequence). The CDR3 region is CASSKQGGGNTIYF. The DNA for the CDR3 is TGTGCCAGCAGTAAACAGGGGGGTGGAAACACCATATATTTT.

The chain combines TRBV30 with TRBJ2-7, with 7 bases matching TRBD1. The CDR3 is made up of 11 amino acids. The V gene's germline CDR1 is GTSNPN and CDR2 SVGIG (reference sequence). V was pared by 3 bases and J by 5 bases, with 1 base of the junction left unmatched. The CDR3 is CAWRQGHEQYF. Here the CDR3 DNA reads TGTGCCTGGAGACAGGGGCACGAGCAGTACTTC.

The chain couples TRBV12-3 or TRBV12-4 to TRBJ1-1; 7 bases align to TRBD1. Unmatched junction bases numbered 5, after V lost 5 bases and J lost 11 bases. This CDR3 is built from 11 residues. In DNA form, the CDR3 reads TGTGCCAGCAGTCAGACAGGGAGGGCTTTCTTT. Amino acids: CASSQTGRAFF.

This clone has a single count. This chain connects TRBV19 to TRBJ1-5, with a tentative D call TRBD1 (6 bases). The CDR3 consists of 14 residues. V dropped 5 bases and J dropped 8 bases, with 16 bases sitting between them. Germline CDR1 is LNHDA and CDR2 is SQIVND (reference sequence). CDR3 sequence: CASSGGQNSKPQHF. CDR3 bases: TGTGCCAGTAGTGGAGGACAGAATAGCAAGCCCCAGCATTTT.

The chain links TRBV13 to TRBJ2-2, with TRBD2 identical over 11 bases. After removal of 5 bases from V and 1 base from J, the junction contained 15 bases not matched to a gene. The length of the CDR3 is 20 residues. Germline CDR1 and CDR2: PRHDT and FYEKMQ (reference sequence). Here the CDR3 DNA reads TGTGCCAGCAGCGCCTACACTAGCGGGGGCTTCTACGGGAACACCGGGGAGCTGTTTTTT. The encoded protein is CASSAYTSGGFYGNTGELFF.

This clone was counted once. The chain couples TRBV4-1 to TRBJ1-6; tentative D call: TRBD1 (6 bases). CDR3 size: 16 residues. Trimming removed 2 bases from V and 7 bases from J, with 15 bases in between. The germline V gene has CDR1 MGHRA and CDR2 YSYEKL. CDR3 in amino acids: CASSQFSGQVNSPLHF. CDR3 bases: TGCGCCAGCAGCCAATTTTCGGGACAAGTAAATTCACCCCTCCACTTT.

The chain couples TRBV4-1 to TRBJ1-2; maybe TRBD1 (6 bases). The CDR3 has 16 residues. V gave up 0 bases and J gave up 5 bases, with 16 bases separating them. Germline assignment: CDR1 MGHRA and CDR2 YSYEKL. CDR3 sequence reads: CASSQDRTDKWYGYTF. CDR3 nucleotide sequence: TGCGCCAGCAGCCAAGATCGGACAGACAAATGGTATGGCTACACCTTC.

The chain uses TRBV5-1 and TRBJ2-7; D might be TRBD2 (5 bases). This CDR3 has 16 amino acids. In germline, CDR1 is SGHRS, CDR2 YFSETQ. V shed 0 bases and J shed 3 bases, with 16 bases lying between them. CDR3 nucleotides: TGCGCCAGCAGCTTGGAAATTCGGGGAACCCTCTACGAGCAGTACTTC. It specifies CASSLEIRGTLYEQYF. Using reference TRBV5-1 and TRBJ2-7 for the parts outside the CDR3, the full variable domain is KAGVTQTPRYLIKTRGQQVTLSCSPISGHRSVSWYQQTPGQGLQFLFEYFSETQRNKGNFPGRFSGRQFSNSRSEMNVSTLELGDSALYLCASSLEIRGTLYEQYFGPGTRLTVT.

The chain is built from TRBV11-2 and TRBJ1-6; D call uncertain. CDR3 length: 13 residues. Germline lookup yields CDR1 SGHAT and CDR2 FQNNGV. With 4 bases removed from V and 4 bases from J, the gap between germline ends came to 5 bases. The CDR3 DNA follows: TGTGCCAGCAGCTACGGGTATAATTCACCCCTCCACTTT. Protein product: CASSYGYNSPLHF.

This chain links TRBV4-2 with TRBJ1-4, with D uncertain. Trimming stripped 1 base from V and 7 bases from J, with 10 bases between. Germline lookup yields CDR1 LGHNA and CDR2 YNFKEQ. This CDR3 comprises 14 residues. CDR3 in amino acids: CASSQVAGTEKLFF. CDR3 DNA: TGTGCCAGCAGCCAAGTTGCAGGTACTGAAAAACTGTTTTTT.

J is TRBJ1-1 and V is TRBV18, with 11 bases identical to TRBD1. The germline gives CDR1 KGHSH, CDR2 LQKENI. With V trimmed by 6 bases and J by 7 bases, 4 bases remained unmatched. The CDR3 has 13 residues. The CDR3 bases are TGTGCCAGCTCCCAAGGGACAGGGGGTGAAGCTTTCTTT. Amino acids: CASSQGTGGEAFF.

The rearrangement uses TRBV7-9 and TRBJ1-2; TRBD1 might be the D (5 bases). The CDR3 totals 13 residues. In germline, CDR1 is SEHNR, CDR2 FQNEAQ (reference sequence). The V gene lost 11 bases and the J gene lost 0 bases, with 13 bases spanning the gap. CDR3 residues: CASPGLPNYGYTF. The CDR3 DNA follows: TGTGCCTCCCCGGGACTGCCTAACTATGGCTACACCTTC.

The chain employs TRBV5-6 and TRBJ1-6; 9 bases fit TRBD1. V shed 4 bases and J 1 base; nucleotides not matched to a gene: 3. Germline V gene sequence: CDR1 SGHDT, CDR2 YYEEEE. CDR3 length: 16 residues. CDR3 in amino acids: CASSADRGSYNSPLHF. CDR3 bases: TGTGCCAGCAGCGCTGACAGGGGGTCCTATAATTCACCCCTCCACTTT.

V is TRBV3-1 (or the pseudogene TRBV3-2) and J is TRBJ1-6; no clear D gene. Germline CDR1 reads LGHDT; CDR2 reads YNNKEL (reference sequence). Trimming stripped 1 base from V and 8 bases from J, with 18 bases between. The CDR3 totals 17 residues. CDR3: CASSQGSPGFQYSPLHF. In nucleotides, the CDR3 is TGTGCCAGCAGCCAAGGATCCCCGGGGTTTCAATATTCACCCCTCCACTTT.

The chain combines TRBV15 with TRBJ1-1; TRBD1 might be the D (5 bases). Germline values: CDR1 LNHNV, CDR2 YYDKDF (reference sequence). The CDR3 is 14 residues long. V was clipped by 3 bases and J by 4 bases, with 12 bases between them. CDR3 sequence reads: CATSRTFGGTEAFF. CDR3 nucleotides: TGTGCCACCAGCAGGACTTTCGGGGGCACTGAAGCTTTCTTT.

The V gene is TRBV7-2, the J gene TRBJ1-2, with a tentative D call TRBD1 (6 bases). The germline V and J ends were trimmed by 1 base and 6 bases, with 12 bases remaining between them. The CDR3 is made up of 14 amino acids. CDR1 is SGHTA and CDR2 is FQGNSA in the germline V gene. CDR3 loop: CASSLVGTYHGYTF. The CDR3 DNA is TGTGCCAGCAGCTTAGTGGGGACATACCATGGCTACACCTTC.

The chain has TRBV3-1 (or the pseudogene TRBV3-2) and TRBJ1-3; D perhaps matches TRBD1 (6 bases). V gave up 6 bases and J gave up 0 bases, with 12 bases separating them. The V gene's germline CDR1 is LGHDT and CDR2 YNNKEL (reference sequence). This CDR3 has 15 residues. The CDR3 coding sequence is TGTGCCAGCAGAAACAGGGCTACCTCTGGAAACACCATATATTTT. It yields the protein CASRNRATSGNTIYF.

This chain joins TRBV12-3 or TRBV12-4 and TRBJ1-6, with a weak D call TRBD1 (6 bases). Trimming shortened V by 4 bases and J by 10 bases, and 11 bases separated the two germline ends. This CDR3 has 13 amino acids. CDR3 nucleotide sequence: TGTGCCAGCAGTTCGCGGGGGGCCTCACCCCTCCACTTT. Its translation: CASSSRGASPLHF.

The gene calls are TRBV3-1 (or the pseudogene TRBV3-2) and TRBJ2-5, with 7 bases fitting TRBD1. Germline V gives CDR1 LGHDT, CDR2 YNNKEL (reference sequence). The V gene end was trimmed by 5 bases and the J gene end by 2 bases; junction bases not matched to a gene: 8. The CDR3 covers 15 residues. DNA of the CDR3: TGTGCCAGCAGCTATGGACAGGACCTACAAGAGACCCAGTACTTC. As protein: CASSYGQDLQETQYF.

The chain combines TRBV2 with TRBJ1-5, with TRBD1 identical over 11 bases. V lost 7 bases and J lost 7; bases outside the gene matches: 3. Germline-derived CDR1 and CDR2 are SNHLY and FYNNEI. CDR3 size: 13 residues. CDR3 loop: CASNGQGAQPQHF. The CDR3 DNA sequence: TGTGCCAGCAACGGACAGGGGGCCCAGCCCCAGCATTTT. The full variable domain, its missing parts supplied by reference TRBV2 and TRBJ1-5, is EPEVTQTPSHQVTQMGQEVILRCVPISNHLYFYWYRQILGQKVEFLVSFYNNEISEKSEIFDDQFSVERPDGSNFTLKIRSTKLEDSAMYFCASNGQGAQPQHFGDGTRLSIL.

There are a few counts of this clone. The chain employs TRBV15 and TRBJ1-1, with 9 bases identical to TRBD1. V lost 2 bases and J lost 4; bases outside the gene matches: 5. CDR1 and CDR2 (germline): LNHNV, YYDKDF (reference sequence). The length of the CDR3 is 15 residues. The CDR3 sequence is CATSRNWDRATEAFF. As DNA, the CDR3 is TGTGCCACCAGCAGAAATTGGGACAGGGCCACTGAAGCTTTCTTT. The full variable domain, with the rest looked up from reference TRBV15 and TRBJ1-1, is DAMVIQNPRYQVTQFGKPVTLSCSQTLNHNVMYWYQQKSSQAPKLLFHYYDKDFNNEADTPDNFQSRRPNTSFCFLDIRSPGLGDTAMYLCATSRNWDRATEAFFGQGTRLTVV.

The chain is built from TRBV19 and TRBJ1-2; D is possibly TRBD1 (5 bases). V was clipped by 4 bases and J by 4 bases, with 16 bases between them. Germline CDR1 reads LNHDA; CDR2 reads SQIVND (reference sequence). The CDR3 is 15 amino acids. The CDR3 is CASSTTGESLYGYTF. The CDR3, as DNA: TGTGCCAGTAGTACCACAGGAGAGTCCCTCTATGGCTACACCTTC.

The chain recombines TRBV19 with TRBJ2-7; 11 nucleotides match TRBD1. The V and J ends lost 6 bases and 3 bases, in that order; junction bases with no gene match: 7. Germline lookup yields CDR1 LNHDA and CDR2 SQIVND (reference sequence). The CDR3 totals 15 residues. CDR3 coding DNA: TGTGCCAGTAGGCTCCGGGACAGGGGGGTCTACGAGCAGTACTTC. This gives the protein CASRLRDRGVYEQYF. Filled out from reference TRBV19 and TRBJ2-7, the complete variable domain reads DGGITQSPKYLFRKEGQNVTLSCEQNLNHDAMYWYRQDPGQGLRLIYYSQIVNDFQKGDIAEGYSVSREKKESFPLTVTSAQKNPTAFYLCASRLRDRGVYEQYFGPGTRLTVT.

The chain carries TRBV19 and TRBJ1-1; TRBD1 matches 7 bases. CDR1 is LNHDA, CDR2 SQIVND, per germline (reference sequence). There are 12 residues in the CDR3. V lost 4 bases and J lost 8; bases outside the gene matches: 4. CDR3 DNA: TGTGCCAGTAGTACCGGACAGGTAGAAGCTTTCTTT. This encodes CASSTGQVEAFF.

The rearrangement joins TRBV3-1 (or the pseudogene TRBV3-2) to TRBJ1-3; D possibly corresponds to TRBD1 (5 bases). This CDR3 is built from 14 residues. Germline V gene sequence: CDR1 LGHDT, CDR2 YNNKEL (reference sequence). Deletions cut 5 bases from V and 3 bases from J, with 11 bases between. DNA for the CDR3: TGTGCCAGCAGCTCGGGGGTGTTTGGAAACACCATATATTTT. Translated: CASSSGVFGNTIYF.